This T cell receptor beta chain was observed in a study of a mutant IDH1 vaccine in newly diagnosed glioma. A word on this clone: Its target is unknown.

The protocol was immunoSEQ multiplex PCR, while the TCRdb copy is restricted to in-frame clones and leaves out a portion. The repertoire holds roughly 60,000 clones, with approximately 85% as singletons. Stated time point: week 23, last vaccination. Mutant IDH1 20-mer peptide, at 300 ug, made up each vaccine dose, with topical imiquimod. The CDR3 is 15 amino acids. Germline lookup yields CDR1 SGHTA and CDR2 FQGNSA. V was trimmed by 3 bases and J by 0 bases, leaving 9 bases between them. The chain carries TRBV7-2 and TRBJ2-1, with a weak D call TRBD2 (6 bases). This TCR was recovered from a man aged 30-40 years with glioma. The sequencing here drew on PBMCs, taken from a glioma patient whose treatment included an IDH1 peptide vaccine. In DNA, the CDR3 is TGTGCCAGCAGCTTGGCGGGGAGCTCCTACAATGAGCAGTTCTTC. Translation: CASSLAGSSYNEQFF.